This TCR beta chain came from a study of control samples from healthy donors and cancer patients. TCRdb's copy holds only in-frame clones and misses some; the assay was immunoSEQ multiplex PCR. The sample lists over 150,000 clones, approximately 96% occurring once. The CDR3 spans 15 residues. Trimming removed 0 bases at V and 3 bases at J, with 9 bases between. Per germline, CDR1 LGHNT and CDR2 FRNRAP. The specimen was blood. The chain uses TRBV12-5 and TRBJ2-1; D possibly corresponds to TRBD2 (5 bases). This clonotype was obtained from a woman in her 30s in good health. In nucleotides, the CDR3 is TGTGCTAGTGGTTTGGTTGTGGGAGACTACAATGAGCAGTTCTTC. Translated: CASGLVVGDYNEQFF.